The clone carrying this T cell receptor (beta chain) was counted at least ten times. What it recognizes is unknown. This sample was included in a study of T cell repertoires in cytomegalovirus infection. Whole-study findings and limits: Predominance within the ex vivo response was attributable to HLA-C-restricted CMV-specific TCR beta clonotypes.

One entry per CDR3 protein, called by TCRdb with MiXCR from the reads. The data show 100,000 or so distinct CDR3 sequences, with roughly 40% seen just once and roughly 70% held by the top ten. Germline V gene data show CDR1 as KGHSH and CDR2 as LQKENI. Trimming pared 4 bases from V and 7 bases from J, leaving 10 bases between. The CDR3 runs to 12 residues. The rearrangement joins TRBV18 to TRBJ1-1; no definite D call. This clonotype originated in a human donor in good health (CMV status not recorded). Some clones in this sample may be carry-over from other donors' samples. This sample comprised CD8+ T cells from cultured PBMCs, obtained from culture after CMV antigen stimulation. The CDR3 region is CASSLPWVEAFF. The CDR3 nucleotides are TGTGCCAGCTCACTGCCGTGGGTTGAAGCTTTCTTT.